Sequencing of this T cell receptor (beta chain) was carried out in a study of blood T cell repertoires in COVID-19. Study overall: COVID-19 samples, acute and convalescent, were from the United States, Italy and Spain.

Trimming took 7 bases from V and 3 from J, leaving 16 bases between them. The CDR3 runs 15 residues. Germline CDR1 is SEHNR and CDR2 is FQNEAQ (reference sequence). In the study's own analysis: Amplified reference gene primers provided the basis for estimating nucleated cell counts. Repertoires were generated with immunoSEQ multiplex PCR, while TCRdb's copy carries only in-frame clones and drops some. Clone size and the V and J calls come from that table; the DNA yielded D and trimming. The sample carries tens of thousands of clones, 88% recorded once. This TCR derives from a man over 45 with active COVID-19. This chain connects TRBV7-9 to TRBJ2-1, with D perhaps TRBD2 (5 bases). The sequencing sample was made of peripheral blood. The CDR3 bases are TGTGCCAGCACCTCCCCAGCGGTCGGCTACAATGAGCAGTTCTTC. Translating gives CASTSPAVGYNEQFF.